The rows below give T cell receptor beta chains drawn from one sample of a study of CDR3 diversity in severe acne. TCRdb re-called the PCR reads through MiXCR, storing one row per CDR3 protein. The sample contains fewer than 90,000 distinct CDR3 sequences, about half of which appear only once. Sequences were obtained from blood. The receptors originated from a male donor with severe acne vulgaris. The CDR3 runs from the conserved cysteine through the conserved F or W. A D gene is named only where the DNA matches it firmly. The listing skips clone size in some rows; elsewhere it reads once, few, many or a size class.

NA	TRBV6-7	TRBD2	TRBJ2-2	TGTGCCAGCGGTCCCACGACTAGCGGGACCACCGGGGAGCTGTTTTTT	CASGPTTSGTTGELFF
many	TRBV5-1	NA	TRBJ1-1	TGCGCCAGCAGCTTCGGTCAAACGAACACTGAAGCTTTCTTT	CASSFGQTNTEAFF
few	TRBV29-1	NA	TRBJ1-5	TGCAGCGTTGGAGGGGTTCGCAATCAGCCCCAGCATTTT	CSVGGVRNQPQHF
medium-sized	TRBV7-9	NA	TRBJ1-1	TGTGCCAGCAGATTAAGCGGGACTGAAGCTTTCTTT	CASRLSGTEAFF
many	TRBV2	NA	TRBJ2-7	TGTGCCAGCAGTGTGGTCGAGCAGTACTTC	CASSVVEQYF
NA	TRBV4-1	NA	TRBJ1-6	TGCGCCAGCAGCCAAGAGGGCAGGGGAAATTCACCCCTCCACTTT	CASSQEGRGNSPLHF
few	TRBV6-5	TRBD1	TRBJ1-1	TGTGCCAGCAGTTCCCTTAGGGACAGGGGGCTTGGGGCTTTCTTT	CASSSLRDRGLGAFF
NA	TRBV20-1	NA	TRBJ2-7	TGCAGTGCTAGAGATTGGGGCTCCCACGAACAGTACTTC	CSARDWGSHEQYF
many	TRBV6-1	TRBD2	TRBJ2-3	TGTGCCAGCACTCCCCTAGCGGGAGGAGCAGATACGCAGTATTTT	CASTPLAGGADTQYF
NA	TRBV11-2	TRBD1	TRBJ1-1	TGTGCCAGCAGCCCGTCGACAGGGAAAGGCACTGAAGCTTTCTTT	CASSPSTGKGTEAFF
few	TRBV11-2	TRBD2	TRBJ2-5	TGTGCCAGCAGCCCGGGGACTAGCGGGGGTGAGACCCAGTACTTC	CASSPGTSGGETQYF
NA	TRBV11-2	NA	TRBJ1-2	TGTGCCAGCAGCTTAGACAGCTCCTATTATGGCTACACCTTC	CASSLDSSYYGYTF
NA	TRBV10-1	TRBD1	TRBJ2-7	TGCGCCAGCAGAGATATTTCCGGGACAGGGGGCGCCGAGCAGTACTTC	CASRDISGTGGAEQYF
NA	TRBV7-2	NA	TRBJ2-6	TGTGCCAGCACCCTAACGGGTTCTGGGGCCAACGTCCTGACTTTC	CASTLTGSGANVLTF
NA	TRBV15	NA	TRBJ1-5	TGTGCCACCAGCAGAGGCCAGGGTGTTGTCGCTCAGCCCCAGCATTTT	CATSRGQGVVAQPQHF
many	TRBV5-1	NA	TRBJ1-6	TGCGCCAGCAGCTCATTAAATTCACCCCTCCACTTT	CASSSLNSPLHF
NA	TRBV25-1	NA	TRBJ2-5	TGTGCCAGCAGTGAAACCTATACAGGGATGCGGCAGACCCAGTACTTC	CASSETYTGMRQTQYF
NA	TRBV25-1	NA	TRBJ1-3	TGTGCCAGCAGTGAATTGGAGGGCTCTGGAAACACCATATATTTT	CASSELEGSGNTIYF
many	TRBV6-8	TRBD1	TRBJ2-7	TGTGCCAGCAACCCCCCGGGACAGATCTACGAGCAGTACTTC	CASNPPGQIYEQYF
NA	TRBV20-1	TRBD1	TRBJ1-5	TGCAGTGCCGGAGACAGGGGAGTTAGCAATCAGCCCCAGCATTTT	CSAGDRGVSNQPQHF
NA	TRBV29-1	TRBD2	TRBJ2-5	TGCAGCGTTGAAGATCGGGGTAGCGGGGGTGTAGAGACCCAGTACTTC	CSVEDRGSGGVETQYF
NA	TRBV20-1	TRBD2	TRBJ2-3	TGCAGTGCTAGTACTAGCGGGACAGATACGCAGTATTTT	CSASTSGTDTQYF
many	TRBV27	TRBD2	TRBJ2-5	TGTGCCAGCAGTTGGGGACTAGCGGGAGCAGAGACCCAGTACTTC	CASSWGLAGAETQYF
NA	TRBV20-1	TRBD1	TRBJ2-7	TGCGGTGCCGGACTATCGGGACAGGCTTCCTACGAGCAGTACTTC	CGAGLSGQASYEQYF
NA	TRBV25-1	NA	TRBJ1-2	TGTGCCAGCAGTGAATATCAGGGGAGTGGCTACACCTTC	CASSEYQGSGYTF
NA	TRBV4-1	NA	TRBJ2-2	TGCGCCAGCAGCCAAGGCCAGTATGACGGGGAGCTGTCTTTT	CASSQGQYDGELSF
many	TRBV7-9	NA	TRBJ1-2	TGTGCCAGCAGCGACGATCGGGGCGCCGCTAACTATGGCTACACCTTC	CASSDDRGAANYGYTF
many	TRBV5-8	NA	TRBJ2-1	TGTGCCAGCAGCTTGGGGGGTTCCTACAATGAGCAGTTCTTC	CASSLGGSYNEQFF
NA	TRBV5-6	NA	TRBJ1-6	TGTGCCAGCAGCTTGGCGGAGGGGTGGCCCCTCCACTTT	CASSLAEGWPLHF
many	TRBV6-1	TRBD1	TRBJ1-3	TGTGCCAGCAGGGGAGAGACAGGGTCTGGAAACACCATATATTTT	CASRGETGSGNTIYF
many	TRBV25-1	TRBD1	TRBJ2-4	TGTGCCAGCAGTGAAACAGGACAGGAAAAGGCCAAAAACATTCAGTACTTC	CASSETGQEKAKNIQYF
NA	TRBV7-6	NA	TRBJ1-4	TGTGCCAGCAGCTTCGGCGTTACAACTAATGAAAAACTGTTTTTT	CASSFGVTTNEKLFF
NA	TRBV7-9	TRBD2	TRBJ2-1	TGTGCCAGCAGTGAAGCGCCGGCTAGCGGGAGGAATGAGCAGTTCTTC	CASSEAPASGRNEQFF
NA	TRBV7-2	NA	TRBJ2-7	TGTGCCAGCAGCTTAGGGGCCAGCGGCACCTACGAGCAGTACTTC	CASSLGASGTYEQYF
NA	TRBV25-1	TRBD1	TRBJ2-5	TGTGCCACCAGTTTAGCGGACAGGGGGCAGGAAGAGACCCAGTACTTC	CATSLADRGQEETQYF
many	TRBV28	NA	TRBJ1-2	TGTGCCAGCAGTCCGGCCAAATATGGCTACACCTTC	CASSPAKYGYTF
few	TRBV29-1	TRBD1	TRBJ1-3	TGCAGCGTCCTTGACAGGGCGTCTGGAAACACCATATATTTT	CSVLDRASGNTIYF
few	TRBV25-1	NA	TRBJ1-2	TGTGCCAGCAGTCCCCCCACCTCGCGTGGCTACACCTTC	CASSPPTSRGYTF
many	TRBV7-6	NA	TRBJ2-7	TGTGCCAGCAGCTTAGTGCACACCTACGAGCAGTACTTC	CASSLVHTYEQYF
medium-sized	TRBV4-1	NA	TRBJ2-7	TGCGCCAGCAGCCAAGAGGCCGTCACCTACGAGCAGTACTTC	CASSQEAVTYEQYF
NA	TRBV9	TRBD2	TRBJ2-3	TGTGCCAGCAGCGTCGGGGGGGGGACCTACAATGAGCAGTATTTT	CASSVGGGTYNEQYF
NA	TRBV11-1	TRBD1	TRBJ1-2	TGTGCCAGCAGCGATAGAGGGGACAGGGTTTATGGCTACACCTTC	CASSDRGDRVYGYTF
medium-sized	TRBV24-1	TRBD1	TRBJ2-5	TGTGCCACCAGTGATCTGGGCAGGGGGACCCAAGAGACCCAGTACTTC	CATSDLGRGTQETQYF
NA	TRBV24-1	TRBD2	TRBJ2-1	TGTGCCACCAGTGACCCTGGACTAGCGGGAGGGTTTAACAATGAGCAGTTCTTC	CATSDPGLAGGFNNEQFF
few	TRBV6-5	TRBD2	TRBJ2-7	TGTGCCAGCAGCCAGGATCTTAGCGGGAGAATGCACTTC	CASSQDLSGRMHF
NA	TRBV2	TRBD2	TRBJ2-4	TGTGCCAGCGATTTAGGAGGACTAGCGGGAGGAAACCCCAAAAACATTCAGTACTTC	CASDLGGLAGGNPKNIQYF
many	TRBV10-3	NA	TRBJ2-2	TGTGCCATCAGTGTTGAACAGGTTGACACCGGGGAGCTGTTTTTT	CAISVEQVDTGELFF
many	TRBV12-3/TRBV12-4	NA	TRBJ2-4	TGTGCCAGCAGTTCCCCTCGGTTTAGGGCCAAAAACATTCAGTACTTC	CASSSPRFRAKNIQYF
many	TRBV9	TRBD1	TRBJ1-6	TGTGCCAGCAGTCCCAGACAGGGGGTTAATTCACCCCTCCACTTT	CASSPRQGVNSPLHF